Listed below are T cell receptor beta chains from one sample, sequenced in a study of spatial heterogeneity in lung cancer. TCRdb analysed the 5' RACE reads with MiXCR anew, one entry per CDR3 protein. The sample has tens of thousands of distinct CDR3 sequences, about 10% seen once. The sample here was PBMCs, taken at surgery. The source is a female donor with early-stage non-small cell lung cancer. Each CDR3 is given with its conserved first and last residue. Each record gives: V gene, J gene, clone size, D gene, CDR3 DNA, CDR3 protein. A D gene is named only where the DNA matches it firmly. Size is omitted from some rows. Given values are once, few, many or a class for expanded clones.

TRBV4-1	TRBJ2-2	few	NA	TGCGCCAGCAGCCAGGGGATCACCGGGGAGCTGTTTTTT	CASSQGITGELFF
TRBV14	TRBJ1-1	few	NA	TGTGCCAGCAGCCAAGATTGGGGACGGATGAACACTGAAGCTTTCTTT	CASSQDWGRMNTEAFF
TRBV12-3/TRBV12-4	TRBJ1-5	medium-sized	NA	TGTGCCAGCAGTTTCCAGGGGCAGCCCCAGCATTTT	CASSFQGQPQHF
TRBV20-1	TRBJ1-5	many	NA	TGCAGTGCTAGAGAAGACCAGATCTCAGCCGATCTAAATCAGCCCCAGCATTTT	CSAREDQISADLNQPQHF
TRBV20-1	TRBJ1-3	many	NA	TGCAGCGCCCGATCCGGGGGGCCTGGAAACACCATATATTTT	CSARSGGPGNTIYF
TRBV20-1	TRBJ2-3	NA	NA	TGCAGTGCTAGAGTTCCAGCTACTAGCACAGATACGCAGTATTTT	CSARVPATSTDTQYF
TRBV6-5	TRBJ2-7	few	TRBD2	TGTGCCAGCGGGCGGGGGGCCGAGTACGAGCAGTACTTC	CASGRGAEYEQYF
TRBV7-2	TRBJ2-3	few	NA	TGTGCCAGCAGTCCTATCGGATCAGATACGCAGTATTTT	CASSPIGSDTQYF
TRBV24-1	TRBJ1-5	NA	TRBD1	TGTGCCACCAGTGACAGAAGACAGGGGGGTAGCAATCAGCCCCAGCATTTT	CATSDRRQGGSNQPQHF
TRBV7-2	TRBJ2-2	few	NA	TGTGCCAGCAGCTTCAGGGGGGCCTCCGGGGAGCTGTTTTTT	CASSFRGASGELFF
TRBV6-5	TRBJ2-2	few	NA	TGTGCCAGCAGTTACGGGGGGGCGGAGACCGGGGAGCTGTTTTTT	CASSYGGAETGELFF
TRBV2	TRBJ1-2	NA	NA	TGTGCCAGCAGCAGCCGACAGGATATAGCTAACTATGGCTACACCTTC	CASSSRQDIANYGYTF
TRBV3-1	TRBJ1-2	few	NA	TGTGCCAGCAGCCAGGGCGGCAATGGCTACACCTTC	CASSQGGNGYTF
TRBV7-2	TRBJ2-2	NA	NA	TGTGCCAGCAGCCTCGAGGTCGGGGAGCTGTTTTTT	CASSLEVGELFF
TRBV20-1	TRBJ1-2	NA	NA	TGCAGTGCCAGTTTTCAGGGAAGCTATGGCTACACCTTC	CSASFQGSYGYTF
TRBV5-4	TRBJ2-1	many	NA	TGTGCCAGCAGCTTGGGCTGGAATGAGCAGTTCTTC	CASSLGWNEQFF
TRBV7-2	TRBJ1-5	many	NA	TGTGCCAGCAGCTTTTTAATCGATCAGCCCCAGCATTTT	CASSFLIDQPQHF
TRBV30	TRBJ1-2	NA	TRBD1	TGTGCCGTCGGACAGGCTTCCTATGGCTACACCTTC	CAVGQASYGYTF
TRBV2	TRBJ2-4	many	NA	TGTGCCAGCAGTGAAGAGGAGGCGGGCAGCAAAAACATTCAGTACTTC	CASSEEEAGSKNIQYF
TRBV20-1	TRBJ2-4	few	NA	TGCAGTGCTATAACCGGGGGCGGGGACATTCAGTACTTC	CSAITGGGDIQYF
TRBV20-1	TRBJ1-1	few	TRBD1	TGCAGTGCTAGCCCCGGGACAGGGGTCCGGACTGAAGCTTTCTTT	CSASPGTGVRTEAFF
TRBV4-2	TRBJ1-1	NA	NA	TGTGCCAGCAGCAACGGACATTACGGCACTGAAGCTTTCTTT	CASSNGHYGTEAFF
TRBV20-1	TRBJ2-1	NA	TRBD2	TGCAGTGCCCTATTGCTACTAGCGGGGGGGCTTCAGTTCTTC	CSALLLLAGGLQFF
TRBV11-2	TRBJ2-2	few	NA	TGTGCCAGCAGCTTTATCGGGGGGCGGACCGGGGAGCTGTTTTTT	CASSFIGGRTGELFF
TRBV15	TRBJ2-3	many	NA	TGTGCCACCAGCAGAGATCTTCTAGGCACAGATACGCAGTATTTT	CATSRDLLGTDTQYF
TRBV5-1	TRBJ2-5	NA	TRBD1	TGCGCCAGCAGCGCGGCCGAACCGGGACAGCGGATTCTGACCCAGTACTTC	CASSAAEPGQRILTQYF
TRBV5-6	TRBJ2-5	NA	NA	TGTGCCAGCAGCTTGGACCCACAGAGAAGCGCCAGAGAGACCCAGTACTTC	CASSLDPQRSARETQYF
TRBV11-3	TRBJ2-3	few	TRBD2	TGTGCCAGCAGCAGGGGACTAGCGGGGGCTAGCACAGATACGCAGTATTTT	CASSRGLAGASTDTQYF
TRBV6-2/TRBV6-3	TRBJ2-1	few	TRBD2	TGTGCCAGCAGTGAGGGACTAGCAAACTACAATGAGCAGTTCTTC	CASSEGLANYNEQFF
TRBV6-6	TRBJ2-7	many	TRBD1	TGTGCCAGCAGTCCCGGACAGGGTCACTACGAGCAGTACTTC	CASSPGQGHYEQYF
TRBV12-3/TRBV12-4	TRBJ2-2	NA	TRBD2	TGTGCCAGCAGTCCCCGACTAGCGGGGGGGCGGGGCGGGGAGCTGTTTTTT	CASSPRLAGGRGGELFF
TRBV15	TRBJ2-1	NA	NA	TGTGCCACCAGCAGAGGGTCAGGGGAGGGATACAATGAGCAGTTCTTC	CATSRGSGEGYNEQFF
TRBV6-2/TRBV6-3	TRBJ2-7	NA	TRBD1	TGTGCCAGCACCCTGGACAGGAGATCCTACGAGCAGTACTTC	CASTLDRRSYEQYF
TRBV5-1	TRBJ2-2	few	NA	TGCGCCAGCAGCTTGGAAGCCGGGGAGCTGTTTTTT	CASSLEAGELFF
TRBV5-1	TRBJ2-6	NA	NA	TGCGCCAGCACACTTCCAGGGTCTGGGGCCAACGTCCTGACTTTC	CASTLPGSGANVLTF
TRBV7-2	TRBJ1-1	many	TRBD1	TGTGCCAGCAGCTTAACAGGGGGGGGCACTGAAGCTTTCTTT	CASSLTGGGTEAFF
TRBV29-1	TRBJ1-1	many	NA	TGCAGCGTTGAAGGGGGGGTAGGAGCTTTCTTT	CSVEGGVGAFF
TRBV7-9	TRBJ2-3	few	TRBD2	TGTGCCAGCAGCTCTCCGCGGACTAGCGGGGGGGCTACAGATACGCAGTATTTT	CASSSPRTSGGATDTQYF
TRBV6-6	TRBJ1-5	few	TRBD1	TGTGCCAGCAGAGGGGGACAGGGCCTAAATCAGCCCCAGCATTTT	CASRGGQGLNQPQHF
TRBV5-5	TRBJ2-3	NA	TRBD2	TGTGCCAGCAGTCTCCTAGCGGGGGGCACAGATACGCAGTATTTT	CASSLLAGGTDTQYF
TRBV27	TRBJ2-5	NA	TRBD2	TGTGCCAGCTCCTCCAGCGGGGGGTACCAAGAGACCCAGTACTTC	CASSSSGGYQETQYF
TRBV4-3	TRBJ2-3	NA	NA	TGCGCCAGCAGCCAAGATGGGACCCGTAGGGATACGCAGTATTTT	CASSQDGTRRDTQYF
TRBV7-9	TRBJ2-1	many	NA	TGTGCCAGCAGCTTAATTCCGGATTACAATGAGCAGTTCTTC	CASSLIPDYNEQFF
TRBV2	TRBJ1-1	few	TRBD1	TGTGCCAGCGACAGGGCTCCTGAAGCTTTCTTT	CASDRAPEAFF
TRBV7-2	TRBJ2-5	few	TRBD2	TGTGCCAGCAGCCCGAGTAGCGGGGGGTTTCTGGAGACCCAGTACTTC	CASSPSSGGFLETQYF
TRBV7-6	TRBJ2-2	NA	NA	TGTGCCAGCAGCTTAGGAGTGGCGGTTAGGAACGCCGGGGAGCTGTTTTTT	CASSLGVAVRNAGELFF
TRBV6-5	TRBJ1-2	NA	TRBD1	TGTGCCAGCAGTTATTCACAGGGGGGCGGCTATGGCTACACCTTC	CASSYSQGGGYGYTF
TRBV19	TRBJ1-2	NA	TRBD1	TGTGCCAGTTCTCGGGACAGGGGAAGCGGCTACACCTTC	CASSRDRGSGYTF
TRBV5-1	TRBJ2-7	few	TRBD2	TGCGCCAGCACGGGAGGGTTCGGGGGAAACTCCTACGAGCAGTACTTC	CASTGGFGGNSYEQYF
TRBV20-1	TRBJ2-4	many	NA	TGCAGTGCTCTAGTAGCCAAAAACATTCAGTACTTC	CSALVAKNIQYF
TRBV2	TRBJ2-3	few	NA	TGTGCCAGCAGAGAGACCGACGTGGTTACAGATACGCAGTATTTT	CASRETDVVTDTQYF
TRBV5-1	TRBJ1-4	NA	NA	TGCGCCAGCAGCTCCGCGGGGGGGGAGGAAAAACTGTTTTTT	CASSSAGGEEKLFF
TRBV6-5	TRBJ2-3	few	NA	TGTGCCAGCAGCTATACTCCCTGGGATACGCAGTATTTT	CASSYTPWDTQYF
TRBV9	TRBJ1-5	many	NA	TGTGCCAGCAGCGTAGAACCGGGGTTGAAGCCCCAGCATTTT	CASSVEPGLKPQHF
TRBV6-5	TRBJ1-3	few	NA	TGTGCCAGCAGTTCAGGACGGTTCTCTGGAAACACCATATATTTT	CASSSGRFSGNTIYF
TRBV28	TRBJ1-1	many	NA	TGTGCCAGCAGTTTAATGATCGCGGGCAACACTGAAGCTTTCTTT	CASSLMIAGNTEAFF
TRBV4-2	TRBJ1-4	NA	NA	TGTGCCAGCAGCCAAGATCAGGGTTGGGAAAAACTGTTTTTT	CASSQDQGWEKLFF
TRBV9	TRBJ1-1	NA	NA	TGTGCCAGCAGCGTAGCTGCCCGGAACACTGAAGCTTTCTTT	CASSVAARNTEAFF
TRBV5-1	TRBJ2-5	NA	TRBD2	TGCGCCAGCAGCTTGATCCGGGAGGGGGAGACCCAGTACTTC	CASSLIREGETQYF